Below, one T cell receptor (beta chain) is given with its context. Antigen specificity is unknown. Germline V gene data show CDR1 as MNHEY and CDR2 as SVGAGI. The CDR3 length is 14 residues. This sample was taken from a study of shared clonotypes between healthy human individuals. In the study overall: Three CD4 naive, three CD4 memory, two CD8 naive and one CD8 memory plate were used per donor.

Study-wide results and limits: Sharing across a few donors was seen in 4% to 5.5% of naive CD4 clonotypes.

Measured with immunoSEQ multiplex PCR; TCRdb has only the in-frame clones, and not every one. The sample yields 2 million to 2.5 million clones, 80% to 95% seen once. The sequenced sample was naive CD4+ T cells from PBMCs. Subset in this sample: CD45RA+ positively selected. The chain joins TRBV6-5 to TRBJ2-5; D uncertain. The J call may not be correct, given that the DNA end is closer to TRBJ2-7. The sequence derives from a man between 18 and 35 years old in good health. Some clones in this sample may be carry-over from other donors' samples. The CDR3: CASSLQSRTYEQYF. In DNA, the CDR3 is TGTGCCAGCAGCCTTCAGTCCCGTACCTACGAGCAGTACTTC.